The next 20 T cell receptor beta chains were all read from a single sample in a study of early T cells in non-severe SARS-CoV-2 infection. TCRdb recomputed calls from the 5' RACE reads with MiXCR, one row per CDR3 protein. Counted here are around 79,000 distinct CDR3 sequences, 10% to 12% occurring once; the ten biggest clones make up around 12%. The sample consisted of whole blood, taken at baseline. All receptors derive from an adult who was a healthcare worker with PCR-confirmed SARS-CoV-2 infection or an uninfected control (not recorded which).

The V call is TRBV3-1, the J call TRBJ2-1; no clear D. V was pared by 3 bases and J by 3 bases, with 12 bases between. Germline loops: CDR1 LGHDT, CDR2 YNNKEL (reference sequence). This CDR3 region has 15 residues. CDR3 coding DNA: TGTGCCAGCAGCCATGGGCCCCAAGACTACAATGAGCAGTTCTTC. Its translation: CASSHGPQDYNEQFF.

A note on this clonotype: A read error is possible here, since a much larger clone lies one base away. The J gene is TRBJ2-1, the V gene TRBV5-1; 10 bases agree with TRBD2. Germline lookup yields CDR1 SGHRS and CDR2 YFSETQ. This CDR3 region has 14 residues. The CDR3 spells CTSSSSGGYNEQFF. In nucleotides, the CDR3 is TGCACCAGCAGCTCTAGCGGGGGCTACAATGAGCAGTTCTTC.

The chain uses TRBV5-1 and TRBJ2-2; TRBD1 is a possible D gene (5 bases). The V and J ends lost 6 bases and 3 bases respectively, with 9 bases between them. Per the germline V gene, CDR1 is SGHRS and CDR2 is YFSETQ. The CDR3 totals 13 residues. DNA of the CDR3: TGCGCCAGCAAATGGGGCGACACCGGGGAGCTGTTTTTT. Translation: CASKWGDTGELFF.

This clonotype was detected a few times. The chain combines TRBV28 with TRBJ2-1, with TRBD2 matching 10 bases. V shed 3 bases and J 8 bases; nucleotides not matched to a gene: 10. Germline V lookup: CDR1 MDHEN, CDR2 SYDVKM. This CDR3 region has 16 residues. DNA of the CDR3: TGTGCCAGCAGTTTTCCCCTGAGCGGGGGGGCCGATGAGCAGTTCTTC. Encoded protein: CASSFPLSGGADEQFF. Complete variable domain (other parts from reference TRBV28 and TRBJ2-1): DVKVTQSSRYLVKRTGEKVFLECVQDMDHENMFWYRQDPGLGLRLIYFSYDVKMKEKGDIPEGYSVSREKKERFSLILESASTNQTSMYLCASSFPLSGGADEQFFGPGTRLTVL.

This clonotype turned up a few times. The DNA for the CDR3 is TGTGCCAGCACCGTGGAGGGGACAGGGTGGAAGGACGAGCAGTACTTC. Its protein product is CASTVEGTGWKDEQYF. V gene TRBV7-8 combines with J gene TRBJ2-7; TRBD1 matches 9 bases. There are 16 residues in the CDR3. Germline V CDR1 and CDR2: SGHVS, FQNEAQ. V dropped 7 bases and J dropped 5; count of bases not matched to a gene: 15.

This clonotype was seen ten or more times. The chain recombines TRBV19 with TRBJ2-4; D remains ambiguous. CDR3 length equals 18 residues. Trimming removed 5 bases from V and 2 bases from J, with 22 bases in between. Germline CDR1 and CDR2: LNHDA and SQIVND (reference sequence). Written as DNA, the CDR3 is TGTGCCAGTAGTCCTAATGGTGGCAGTCTCGAGACCAAAAACATTCAGTACTTC. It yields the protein CASSPNGGSLETKNIQYF.

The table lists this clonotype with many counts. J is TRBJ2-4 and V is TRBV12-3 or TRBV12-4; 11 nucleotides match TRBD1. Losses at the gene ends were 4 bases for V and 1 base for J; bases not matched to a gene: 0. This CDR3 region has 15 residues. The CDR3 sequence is CASSWDRGAKNIQYF. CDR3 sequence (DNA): TGTGCCAGCAGTTGGGACAGGGGGGCCAAAAACATTCAGTACTTC.

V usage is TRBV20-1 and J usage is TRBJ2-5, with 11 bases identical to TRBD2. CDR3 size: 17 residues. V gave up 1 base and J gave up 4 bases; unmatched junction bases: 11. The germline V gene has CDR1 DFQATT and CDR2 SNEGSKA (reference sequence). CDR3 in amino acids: CSARGPQLAGALETQYF. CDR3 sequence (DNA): TGCAGTGCTAGAGGACCCCAACTAGCGGGGGCTCTAGAGACCCAGTACTTC.

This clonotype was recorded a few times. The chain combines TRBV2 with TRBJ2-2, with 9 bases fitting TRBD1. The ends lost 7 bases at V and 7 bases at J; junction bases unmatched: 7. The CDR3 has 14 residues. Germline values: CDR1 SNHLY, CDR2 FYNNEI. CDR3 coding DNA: TGTGCCAGCATACGGGACAGGGACCACGGGGAGCTGTTTTTT. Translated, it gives CASIRDRDHGELFF.

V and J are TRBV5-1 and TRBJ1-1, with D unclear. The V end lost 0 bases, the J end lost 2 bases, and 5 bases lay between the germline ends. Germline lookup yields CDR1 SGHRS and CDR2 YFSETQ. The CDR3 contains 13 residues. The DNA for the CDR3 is TGCGCCAGCAGCTTGGAGATAAACACTGAAGCTTTCTTT. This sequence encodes CASSLEINTEAFF.

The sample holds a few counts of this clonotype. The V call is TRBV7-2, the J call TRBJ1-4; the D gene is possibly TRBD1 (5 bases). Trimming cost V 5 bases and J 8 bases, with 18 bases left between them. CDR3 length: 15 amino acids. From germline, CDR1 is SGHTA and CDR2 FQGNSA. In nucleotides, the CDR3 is TGTGCCAGCAGCGCTGATGGGGGGAGCGGCGAAAAACTGTTTTTT. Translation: CASSADGGSGEKLFF.

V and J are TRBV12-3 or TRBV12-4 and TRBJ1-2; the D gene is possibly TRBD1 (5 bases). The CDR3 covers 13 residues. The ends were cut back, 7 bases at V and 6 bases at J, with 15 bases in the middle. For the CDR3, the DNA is TGTGCCAGCACCACCCAGACAGAAAATGGCTACACCTTC. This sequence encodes CASTTQTENGYTF.

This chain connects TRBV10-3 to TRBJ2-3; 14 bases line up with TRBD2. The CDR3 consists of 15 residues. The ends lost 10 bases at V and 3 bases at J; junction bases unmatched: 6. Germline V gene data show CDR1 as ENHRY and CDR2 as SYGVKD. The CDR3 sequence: CATRLAGGGTDTQYF. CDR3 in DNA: TGTGCCACCCGACTAGCGGGGGGGGGGACAGATACGCAGTATTTT.

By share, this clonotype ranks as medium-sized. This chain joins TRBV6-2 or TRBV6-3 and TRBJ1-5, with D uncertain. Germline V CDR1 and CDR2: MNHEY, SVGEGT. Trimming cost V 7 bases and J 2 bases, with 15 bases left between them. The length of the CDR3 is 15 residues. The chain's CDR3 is CASIRDGRGNQPQHF. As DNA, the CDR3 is TGTGCCAGCATCCGCGACGGACGGGGCAATCAGCCCCAGCATTTT.

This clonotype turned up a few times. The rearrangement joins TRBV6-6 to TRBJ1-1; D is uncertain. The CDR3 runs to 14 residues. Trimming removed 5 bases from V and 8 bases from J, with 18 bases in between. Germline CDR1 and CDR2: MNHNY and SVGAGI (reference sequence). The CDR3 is CASSGWAPGEEAFF. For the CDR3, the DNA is TGTGCCAGCAGTGGATGGGCCCCCGGCGAGGAAGCTTTCTTT.

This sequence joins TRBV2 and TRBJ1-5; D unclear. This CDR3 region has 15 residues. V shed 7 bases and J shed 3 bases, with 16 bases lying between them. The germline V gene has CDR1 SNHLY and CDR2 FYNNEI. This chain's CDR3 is CASTRSRQTNQPQHF. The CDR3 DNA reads TGTGCCAGCACCCGAAGTCGGCAGACCAATCAGCCCCAGCATTTT.

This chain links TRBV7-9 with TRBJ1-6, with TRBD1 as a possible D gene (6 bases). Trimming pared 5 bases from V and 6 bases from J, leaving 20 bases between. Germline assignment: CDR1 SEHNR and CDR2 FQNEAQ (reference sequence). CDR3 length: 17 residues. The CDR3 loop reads CASSQLNREGGNSPLHF. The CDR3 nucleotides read TGTGCCAGCAGCCAACTCAACAGGGAAGGGGGTAATTCACCCCTCCACTTT. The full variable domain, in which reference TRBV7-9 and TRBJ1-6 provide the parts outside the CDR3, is DTGVSQNPRHKITKRGQNVTFRCDPISEHNRLYWYRQTLGQGPEFLTYFQNEAQLEKSRLLSDRFSAERPKGSFSTLEIQRTEQGDSAMYLCASSQLNREGGNSPLHFGNGTRLTVT.

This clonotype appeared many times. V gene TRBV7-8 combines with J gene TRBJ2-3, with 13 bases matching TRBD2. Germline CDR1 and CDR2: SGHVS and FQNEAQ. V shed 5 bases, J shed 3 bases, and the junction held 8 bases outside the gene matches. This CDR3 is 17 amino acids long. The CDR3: CASSLTSGGDRTDTQYF. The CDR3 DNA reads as TGTGCCAGCAGCCTCACTAGCGGGGGGGATAGGACAGATACGCAGTATTTT.

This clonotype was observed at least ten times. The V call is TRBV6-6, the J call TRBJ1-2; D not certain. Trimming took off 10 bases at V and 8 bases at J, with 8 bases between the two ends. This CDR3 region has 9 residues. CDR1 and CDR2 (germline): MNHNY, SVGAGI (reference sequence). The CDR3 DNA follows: TGTGCCATCCGAGGGGGCTACACCTTC. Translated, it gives CAIRGGYTF.

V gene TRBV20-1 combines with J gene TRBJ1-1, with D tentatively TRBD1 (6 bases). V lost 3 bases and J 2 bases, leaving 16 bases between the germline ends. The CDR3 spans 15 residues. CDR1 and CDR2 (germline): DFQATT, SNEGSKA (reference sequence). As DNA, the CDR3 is TGCAGTGCTAGGTCGGCGGGGACATATAACACTGAAGCTTTCTTT. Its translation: CSARSAGTYNTEAFF.